This TCR beta chain was captured in a study of shared clonotypes between healthy human individuals. Study-wide background: Per donor, three plates held CD4 naive cells, three held CD4 memory, two held CD8 naive and one held CD8 memory.

V shed 0 bases, J shed 9 bases, and the junction held 5 bases outside the gene matches. The CDR3 length is 14 residues. Germline-derived CDR1 and CDR2 are LNHNV and YYDKDF (reference sequence). Measured with immunoSEQ multiplex PCR; TCRdb has only the in-frame clones, and not every one. The data hold about 640,000 clones, with approximately 75% observed a single time. This clone was detected many times. Its antigen is not known. Study-wide results and caveats: Having only a few donors restricted how much genetic and exposure-history diversity was captured. Non-shared clonotypes displayed generation probabilities falling below those of clonotypes present in all four donors. Across subsets, estimated richness was generally greater for naive than for memory populations.

Sequences were obtained from memory CD4+ T cells sorted from blood. Subset of the sample: CD45RA-negative fraction. This TCR was sampled from a woman between 25 and 40 years old in good health. This chain links TRBV15 with TRBJ2-1; 7 bases are a match to TRBD2. For the CDR3, the DNA is TGTGCCACCAGCAGAGATGGGGTAGCGGGTGAGCAGTTCTTC. It translates to CATSRDGVAGEQFF. Complete variable domain (other parts from reference TRBV15 and TRBJ2-1): DAMVIQNPRYQVTQFGKPVTLSCSQTLNHNVMYWYQQKSSQAPKLLFHYYDKDFNNEADTPDNFQSRRPNTSFCFLDIRSPGLGDTAMYLCATSRDGVAGEQFFGPGTRLTVL.